This T cell receptor (beta chain) was documented in a study of blood T cell repertoires in COVID-19. About the research overall: T cells, B-cell-depleted T cells, or PBMCs provided the cDNA or gDNA that served as material.

Here immunoSEQ multiplex PCR was the method, and the copy in TCRdb shows in-frame clones only, minus some. Of approximately 220,000 clones detected, 80% to 85% appear once; the ten largest clones hold 2.3%. The V gene end was trimmed by 5 bases and the J gene end by 5 bases; junction bases not matched to a gene: 9. The V gene's germline CDR1 is LGHDT and CDR2 YNNKEL (reference sequence). CDR3 length: 15 residues. The chain combines TRBV3-1 (or the pseudogene TRBV3-2) with TRBJ1-1; the match to TRBD1 covers 9 bases. The sequence derives from a woman aged 55-69 years with acute or convalescent COVID-19. What was sequenced was peripheral blood. The CDR3, as DNA: TGTGCCAGCAGCAAAAAGACAGGGGGGTTAACTGAAGCTTTCTTT. Translating gives CASSKKTGGLTEAFF.